This TCR beta chain was observed in a study of cytomegalovirus exposure and HLA in healthy donors. This CDR3 contains 15 residues. Germline V gene lookup returns CDR1 SGHRS and CDR2 YFSETQ. V was cut by 2 bases and J by 5 bases, with 13 bases left in between. Both 60 Vbeta primers and 13 Jbeta primers went into the PCR. Generated by immunoSEQ multiplex PCR, the TCRdb table keeps only in-frame clones and is missing some. The repertoire includes roughly 200,000 clones, around 77% of them detected once, and 2.5% to 3.5% sits in the top ten. The sample taken for sequencing was PBMCs. This clonotype was sampled from a woman younger than 45 in good health and CMV-seronegative. The chain is built from TRBV5-1 and TRBJ2-2; D remains unclear. CDR3 sequence: CASSFGLVGTGELFF. CDR3 nucleotide sequence: TGCGCCAGCAGCTTTGGTCTAGTCGGGACCGGGGAGCTGTTTTTT.